This TCR beta chain was identified during a study of T cell responses to AZD1222 COVID-19 vaccine. Study-wide findings and caveats: Compared with day 0, the breadth and depth of the Spike-specific TCR repertoire rose significantly after two doses of AZD1222. Dominant CD4 TCR responses targeted spike regions 160-218 and 743-854. Reports indicate that nearly half of spike-specific TCRs are directed at unmutated variant regions.

Profiling relied on immunoSEQ multiplex PCR, and the TCRdb table lists in-frame clones only, not all of them. The sample has 95,000 to 100,000 clones; 88% are singletons. About this clone itself: Its antigen is as yet unknown.

This CDR3 spans 15 amino acids. The germline V gene has CDR1 ENHRY and CDR2 SYGVKD. V gave up 8 bases and J gave up 0 bases, with 14 bases separating them. V usage is TRBV10-3 and J usage is TRBJ2-4, with unresolved D. This receptor was obtained from an adult who received the AZD1222 COVID-19 vaccine. This specimen consisted of peripheral blood, obtained 28 days after the second AZD1222 dose. CDR3 region: CAIGDTPLAKNIQYF. CDR3 coding DNA: TGTGCCATCGGCGACACCCCCTTAGCCAAAAACATTCAGTACTTC.